The clone carrying this TCR beta chain has a handful of counts. The sample originates from a study of blood T cell repertoires in COVID-19. Overall study context: Acute-phase and convalescent COVID-19 samples originated in the United States, Italy and Spain. T cells, B-cell-depleted T cells, or PBMCs supplied cDNA or gDNA.

Source study methods: Estimation of nucleated cell counts was performed using reference gene primer amplification. Libraries were prepared by immunoSEQ multiplex PCR; TCRdb keeps only in-frame clonotypes and omits some of them. Clone size and V and J calls were adopted from that table, with D and trimming inferred from the DNA. The data hold over 250,000 clones, with around 85% observed a single time. This CDR3 is built from 12 residues. CDR1 SGHTA and CDR2 FQGNSA come from the germline V gene. With 7 bases removed from V and 5 bases from J, the gap between germline ends came to 11 bases. This chain connects TRBV7-2 to TRBJ2-5, with no clear D. The sequence was collected from a woman between 65 and 79 years old with acute or convalescent COVID-19. The sequencing input was peripheral blood. DNA for the CDR3: TGTGCCAGCACCCTCTCTGGCGAGACCCAGTACTTC. This sequence encodes CASTLSGETQYF.